This is a list of T cell receptor beta chains from one sample in a study of T cells in tumors after PD-1 blockade. Sequenced by immunoSEQ multiplex PCR; TCRdb stores in-frame clones only, minus some. The repertoire holds about 14,000 clones, with about 66% as singletons. The starting material was tumor tissue, obtained after anti-PD-1 treatment. Receptors were obtained from a human donor with cutaneous squamous cell carcinoma. CDR3s include the opening cysteine and the closing phenylalanine or tryptophan. The order of the fields is CDR3 protein, CDR3 DNA, clone size, D gene, J gene, V gene. The D gene is left open where the match is weak. Some rows mark clone size as missing; the rest say once, few, many or name a class of expanded clone.

CDR3: CASSPRLGTGTNEAFF
DNA: TGTGCCAGCAGCCCTCGGTTGGGGACAGGGACAAATGAAGCTTTCTTT
size: once
D: TRBD1
J: TRBJ1-1
V: TRBV9

CDR3: CASSQGGANTEAFF
DNA: TGTGCCAGCAGCCAAGGGGGCGCAAACACTGAAGCTTTCTTT
size: few
D: TRBD1
J: TRBJ1-1
V: TRBV28

CDR3: CAIEKTPGQGATEAFF
DNA: TGTGCCATCGAGAAAACTCCGGGACAGGGGGCTACTGAAGCTTTCTTT
size: NA
D: TRBD1
J: TRBJ1-1
V: TRBV19

CDR3: CAWSMGYQETQYF
DNA: TGTGCCTGGAGTATGGGGTACCAAGAGACCCAGTACTTC
size: NA
D: NA
J: TRBJ2-5
V: TRBV30

CDR3: CASQAPRGGTEAFF
DNA: TGTGCCAGCCAAGCACCCAGGGGTGGCACTGAAGCTTTCTTT
size: NA
D: NA
J: TRBJ1-1
V: TRBV11-1

CDR3: CASSHPLLTGSYEQYF
DNA: TGCGCCAGCAGCCATCCCCTCCTGACAGGCTCCTACGAGCAGTACTTC
size: once
D: NA
J: TRBJ2-7
V: TRBV4-1

CDR3: CASSQHRAGTEAFF
DNA: TGTGCCAGCAGTCAACACAGGGCGGGGACTGAAGCTTTCTTT
size: few
D: NA
J: TRBJ1-1
V: TRBV27

CDR3: CASSPDQETQYF
DNA: TGTGCCAGCAGTCCAGACCAAGAGACCCAGTACTTC
size: NA
D: NA
J: TRBJ2-5
V: TRBV12-3/TRBV12-4

CDR3: CASSREGKKLFF
DNA: TGTGCCAGCAGCCGCGAGGGGAAAAAACTGTTTTTT
size: NA
D: NA
J: TRBJ1-4
V: TRBV14

CDR3: CASSWFDTGELFF
DNA: TGTGCCAGCAGCTGGTTTGACACCGGGGAGCTGTTTTTT
size: medium-sized
D: NA
J: TRBJ2-2
V: TRBV5-5

CDR3: CASSTHRGQETQYF
DNA: TGTGCCAGCAGCACCCACAGGGGTCAAGAGACCCAGTACTTC
size: NA
D: TRBD1
J: TRBJ2-5
V: TRBV11-3

CDR3: CASSHYEQYF
DNA: TGTGCCAGCAGCCACTACGAGCAGTACTTC
size: NA
D: NA
J: TRBJ2-7
V: TRBV6-2/TRBV6-3